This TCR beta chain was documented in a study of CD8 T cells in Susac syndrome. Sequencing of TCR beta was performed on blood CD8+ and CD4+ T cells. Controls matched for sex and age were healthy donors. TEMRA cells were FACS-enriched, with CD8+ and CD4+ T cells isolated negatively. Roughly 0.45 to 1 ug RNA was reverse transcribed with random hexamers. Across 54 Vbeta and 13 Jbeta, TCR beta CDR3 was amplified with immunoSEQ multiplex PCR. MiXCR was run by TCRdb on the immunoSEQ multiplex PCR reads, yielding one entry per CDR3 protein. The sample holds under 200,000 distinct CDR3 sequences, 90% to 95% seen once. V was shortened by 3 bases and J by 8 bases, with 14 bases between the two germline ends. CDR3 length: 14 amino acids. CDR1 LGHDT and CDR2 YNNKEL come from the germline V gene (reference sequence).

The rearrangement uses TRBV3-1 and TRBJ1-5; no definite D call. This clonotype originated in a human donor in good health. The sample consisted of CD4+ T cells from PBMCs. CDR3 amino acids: CASSHRGGREPQHF. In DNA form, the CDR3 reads TGTGCCAGCAGCCACCGGGGAGGGCGGGAGCCCCAGCATTTT.